This TCR beta chain derives from a study of control samples from healthy donors and cancer patients. This CDR3 is built from 12 residues. Trimming removed 3 bases from V and 4 bases from J, with 6 bases in between. Worth noting for this clone: This same CDR3 is encoded by further DNA sequences in the sample.

Assay used: immunoSEQ multiplex PCR; TCRdb lists only in-frame clones, some missing. Of 190,000 or so clones in the sample, 90% to 95% were seen once. V is TRBV12-3 or TRBV12-4 and J is TRBJ1-2; D remains ambiguous. The sample consisted of blood. The receptor was derived from a man aged 18 to 35 in good health. The CDR3 reads CASSFSSYGYTF. The CDR3 bases are TGTGCCAGCAGTTTTAGTTCCTATGGCTACACCTTC.